This T cell receptor (beta chain) was documented in a study of vaccination and CD4 T cells after COVID-19. Only one count was recorded for this clonotype. What it recognizes is unknown. Germline V gene sequence: CDR1 MNHNS, CDR2 SASEGT. The CDR3 totals 15 residues. Trimming removed 5 bases from V and 2 bases from J, with 14 bases in between. Treatment of the sample: approximately 10-day PBMC culture with coronavirus spike peptide pools or control peptides (ViraFEST assay). The culture of two million PBMCs per well included roughly 10 IU/ml IL-2 and around 11 ug/ml peptide pools. The Oncomine TCR Beta short-read assay generated sequence data from the DNA of cultured CD4+ T cells. One entry per CDR3 protein results from TCRdb running MiXCR on the PCR reads. Found here are roughly 5,400 distinct CDR3 sequences, about half of them singletons; the top ten hold 25% to 30%.

Material for sequencing was CD4+ T cells from blood, cultured in vitro. The sequence derives from a human donor who had recovered from COVID-19. This sequence joins TRBV6-1 and TRBJ2-3; TRBD1 is a possible D gene (5 bases). The CDR3 bases are TGTGCCAGCAGTCCACTCTACAGGTTCACAGATACGCAGTATTTT. Protein: CASSPLYRFTDTQYF.